Following are 16 T cell receptor beta chains from one sample sequenced in a study of blood T cell repertoires in COVID-19. Only in-frame clones appear in the TCRdb table, and some are missing; sequencing was by immunoSEQ multiplex PCR. The sample holds around 170,000 clones, about 88% seen once. The sequenced sample consisted of PBMCs or T cells enriched from blood (not recorded which). These receptors came from a woman aged 45-65 years who had recovered from COVID-19.

This clone was found once. The chain is built from TRBV7-9 and TRBJ1-6; 8 bases are shared with TRBD1. The germline V gene encodes CDR1 SEHNR and CDR2 FQNEAQ (reference sequence). Trimming took 5 bases from V and 8 from J; bases not matched to a gene: 11. CDR3 size: 16 residues. The CDR3: CASSAASGTGHSPLHF. The CDR3, as DNA: TGTGCCAGCAGCGCGGCATCCGGGACAGGACATTCACCCCTCCACTTT.

The chain carries TRBV5-1 and TRBJ2-7, with a possible D match to TRBD1 (5 bases). The ends were cut back, 6 bases at V and 0 bases at J, with 16 bases in the middle. The CDR3 runs to 15 residues. CDR1 is SGHRS, CDR2 YFSETQ, per germline. The CDR3 coding sequence is TGCGCCAGCAAGGGCCTAGGGGCCATCTCCTACGAGCAGTACTTC. This gives the protein CASKGLGAISYEQYF. The full variable domain, completed using reference TRBV5-1 and TRBJ2-7, is KAGVTQTPRYLIKTRGQQVTLSCSPISGHRSVSWYQQTPGQGLQFLFEYFSETQRNKGNFPGRFSGRQFSNSRSEMNVSTLELGDSALYLCASKGLGAISYEQYFGPGTRLTVT.

This chain uses TRBV5-1 with TRBJ2-1, with D possibly being TRBD2 (6 bases). This CDR3 has 16 residues. Per the germline V gene, CDR1 is SGHRS and CDR2 is YFSETQ. V was cut by 0 bases and J by 10 bases, with 20 bases left in between. The CDR3 sequence is CASSLDVGIGSREQFF. Here the CDR3 DNA reads TGCGCCAGCAGCTTGGATGTGGGGATCGGGAGTAGGGAGCAGTTCTTC.

In its sample, this clone was seen once. V usage is TRBV5-6 and J usage is TRBJ1-1; 7 nucleotides match TRBD1. Germline loops: CDR1 SGHDT, CDR2 YYEEEE. Trimming cost V 0 bases and J 6 bases; bases outside gene matches: 5. The CDR3 extends over 14 amino acids. The CDR3 nucleotides are TGTGCCAGCAGCTTGGGGGACAGATCACCTGAAGCTTTCTTT. Translated: CASSLGDRSPEAFF.

The V gene is TRBV15, the J gene TRBJ2-1, with a weak D call TRBD2 (5 bases). This CDR3 contains 14 residues. Germline CDR1 reads LNHNV; CDR2 reads YYDKDF (reference sequence). The V gene lost 2 bases and the J gene lost 2 bases, with 7 bases spanning the gap. CDR3 sequence reads: CATSRSSAYNEQFF. CDR3 in DNA: TGTGCCACCAGCAGAAGTAGCGCCTACAATGAGCAGTTCTTC.

In nucleotides, the CDR3 is TGTGCCAGCAGTTTGTGGGACAGGGGTTCTGGGGCCAACGTCCTGACTTTC. This translates into CASSLWDRGSGANVLTF. The chain is built from TRBV6-2 or TRBV6-3 and TRBJ2-6; 10 bases map to TRBD1. V dropped 4 bases and J dropped 1; count of bases not matched to a gene: 4. This CDR3 is built from 17 residues. The germline gives CDR1 MNHEY, CDR2 SVGEGT.

V and J are TRBV29-1 and TRBJ1-2; D ambiguous. The length of the CDR3 is 11 residues. Deletions cut 7 bases from V and 0 bases from J, with 6 bases between. Germline V gene sequence: CDR1 SQVTM, CDR2 ANQGSEA. The CDR3 DNA follows: TGCAGCGCGCCAACTAACTATGGCTACACCTTC. Its translation: CSAPTNYGYTF.

The chain joins TRBV6-6 to TRBJ1-1; 9 nucleotides agree with TRBD1. The CDR3 covers 15 residues. J gave up 4 bases and V 0 bases, and 3 bases lay outside the gene matches. Looked up from germline, CDR1 is MNHNY and CDR2 is SVGAGI (reference sequence). The CDR3 is CASSYSTGQGTEAFF. CDR3 coding DNA: TGTGCCAGCAGTTACTCGACGGGACAGGGCACTGAAGCTTTCTTT.

This chain links TRBV30 with TRBJ1-5, with D possibly being TRBD1 (6 bases). V lost 2 bases and J lost 7, with 12 bases in between. This CDR3 is 13 amino acids long. CDR1 is GTSNPN, CDR2 SVGIG, per germline (reference sequence). The DNA for the CDR3 is TGTGCCTGGAGTTCAGGGGAAAGCCAGCCCCAGCATTTT. Translation: CAWSSGESQPQHF. Drawing the rest from reference TRBV30 and TRBJ1-5, the complete variable domain is SQTIHQWPATLVQPVGSPLSLECTVEGTSNPNLYWYRQAAGRGLQLLFYSVGIGQISSEVPQNLSASRPQDRQFILSSKKLLLSDSGFYLCAWSSGESQPQHFGDGTRLSIL.

The V call is TRBV4-1, the J call TRBJ1-3; D gene ambiguous. V shed 6 bases and J shed 4 bases, with 10 bases lying between them. This CDR3 has 13 residues. Looked up from germline, CDR1 is MGHRA and CDR2 is YSYEKL. CDR3 nucleotides: TGCGCCAGCAGACCTGCCGGGGGAAACACCATATATTTT. As protein: CASRPAGGNTIYF.

This clone was picked up many times. This rearrangement joins TRBV5-4 to TRBJ2-1; 9 bases line up with TRBD2. Germline CDR1 and CDR2: SGHNT and YYREEE (reference sequence). The CDR3 runs 14 residues. With 4 bases clipped from V and 5 bases from J, the junction kept 4 bases outside the gene matches. As DNA, the CDR3 is TGTGCCAGCAGCGTGACTAGCGGACACAATGAGCAGTTCTTC. Protein product: CASSVTSGHNEQFF.

V gene TRBV13 combines with J gene TRBJ2-5; no reliable D call. Trimming removed 5 bases from V and 5 bases from J, with 9 bases in between. The CDR3 is 12 residues long. Germline CDR1 is PRHDT and CDR2 is FYEKMQ (reference sequence). CDR3: CASSPRRETQYF. CDR3 DNA sequence: TGTGCCAGCAGCCCCCGGCGGGAGACCCAGTACTTC.

The chain has TRBV11-1 and TRBJ2-2; D is ambiguous. The CDR3 runs 13 residues. Trimming left V 2 bases short and J 6 bases short, with 7 bases between. The germline gives CDR1 SGHAT, CDR2 FQDESV (reference sequence). DNA for the CDR3: TGTGCCAGCAGCTTACAACTTTCCGGGGAGCTGTTTTTT. Translating gives CASSLQLSGELFF.

This chain joins TRBV19 and TRBJ1-4; 7 bases are shared with TRBD1. Germline V CDR1 and CDR2: LNHDA, SQIVND (reference sequence). After removal of 5 bases from V and 7 bases from J, the junction contained 7 bases not matched to a gene. The CDR3 consists of 14 residues. This chain's CDR3 is CASSAYRGGEKLFF. The CDR3 nucleotides are TGTGCCAGTAGTGCCTACAGGGGCGGTGAAAAACTGTTTTTT. The variable domain in full, completed from reference TRBV19 and TRBJ1-4, reads DGGITQSPKYLFRKEGQNVTLSCEQNLNHDAMYWYRQDPGQGLRLIYYSQIVNDFQKGDIAEGYSVSREKKESFPLTVTSAQKNPTAFYLCASSAYRGGEKLFFGSGTQLSVL.

This clone was found a few times. The chain is built from TRBV12-3 or TRBV12-4 and TRBJ2-7; D call uncertain. The V end was cut by 3 bases, the J end by 5 bases, with 11 bases between. The CDR3 consists of 13 residues. Here the CDR3 reads CASSLSLNNEQYF. The CDR3 nucleotides are TGTGCCAGCAGTTTGTCTCTTAACAACGAGCAGTACTTC.

This clone occurred once. This chain uses TRBV2 with TRBJ1-6, with TRBD1 as a possible D gene (6 bases). V lost 5 bases and J 10 bases, leaving 18 bases between the germline ends. There are 15 residues in the CDR3. Germline values: CDR1 SNHLY, CDR2 FYNNEI. The CDR3 DNA reads as TGTGCCAGCAGTCCCGGGGGGGGCCAGGGATCACCCCTCCACTTT. Its protein product is CASSPGGGQGSPLHF.